The rows below give T cell receptor beta chains drawn from one sample of a study of shared clonotypes between healthy human individuals. The data were produced by immunoSEQ multiplex PCR, yet TCRdb's version contains in-frame clones alone and is incomplete. The repertoire holds millions of clones, around nine tenths seen once, with over 0.12% in the top ten. Sequenced sample: naive CD4+ T cells sorted from blood. The origin of the receptors is a man aged 18 to 29 in good health. Both conserved end residues are part of each CDR3. A D gene is named only where the DNA matches it firmly. Expanded clones are given a class, and other clones once, few, many or no size at all.

v_call	j_call	d_call	clone_size	cdr3_nt	cdr3_aa
TRBV29-1	TRBJ2-2	-	-	TGCAGCCTTGGGGCAGCGAACACCGGGGAGCTGTTTTTT	CSLGAANTGELFF
TRBV7-3	TRBJ2-1	TRBD2	-	TGTGCCAGCAGCTCTAGCGGGGGGAGTTACAATGAGCAGTTCTTC	CASSSSGGSYNEQFF
TRBV6-5	TRBJ2-5	-	-	TGTGCCAGCAGTCAGGGCTCCCAAGAGACCCAGTACTTC	CASSQGSQETQYF
TRBV5-1	TRBJ2-7	-	-	TGCGCCAGCAGCTTGGGGACGGAGATCCGGGGAGAGCAGTACTTC	CASSLGTEIRGEQYF
TRBV5-1	TRBJ2-3	-	-	TGCGCCAGCAGCCAACACAGGGTCACAGATACGCAGTATTTT	CASSQHRVTDTQYF
TRBV11-3	TRBJ2-1	-	-	TGTGCCAGCAGCTTAGGGGGAACGAGAAATGAGCAGTTCTTC	CASSLGGTRNEQFF
TRBV7-6	TRBJ2-3	-	-	TGTGCCAGCAGCTTAGAGGGCGGACTTAGCACAGATACGCAGTATTTT	CASSLEGGLSTDTQYF
TRBV5-4	TRBJ1-2	-	-	TGTGCCAGCAGCAAAGGAAAGACTAACTATGGCTACACCTTC	CASSKGKTNYGYTF
TRBV19	TRBJ1-5	-	-	TGTGCCAGTAGTATTACAGGGCACAATCAGCCCCAGCATTTT	CASSITGHNQPQHF
TRBV6-6	TRBJ2-5	-	-	TGTGCCAGCAGTCCACCCACACAGGGAGAGACCCAGTACTTC	CASSPPTQGETQYF
TRBV28	TRBJ2-5	TRBD2	-	TGTGCCAGCAGCTCCCGACAGGGGAGTGGACTAGCGGTACAAGAGACCCAGTACTTC	CASSSRQGSGLAVQETQYF
TRBV5-8	TRBJ2-3	-	-	TGTGCCAGCCGAGGGGACTCCCCCTTCGATACGCAGTATTTT	CASRGDSPFDTQYF
TRBV5-3	TRBJ2-3	TRBD2	once	TGTGCCAGAAGCTCATTCCGGGATAGCGGGGGGCCTAGCACAGATACGCAGTATTTT	CARSSFRDSGGPSTDTQYF
TRBV5-1	TRBJ2-3	-	-	TGCGCCAGCAGCTCCACAGGTGGAAAGACAGATACGCAGTATTTT	CASSSTGGKTDTQYF
TRBV6-1	TRBJ1-1	-	-	TGTGCCAGCAGTGAAGATTGGCAGGGCACTGAAGCTTTCTTT	CASSEDWQGTEAFF
TRBV2	TRBJ2-2	-	-	TGTGCCAGCAGTATACAGAGCACCGGGGAGCTGTTTTTT	CASSIQSTGELFF
TRBV5-1	TRBJ2-5	-	few	TGCGCCAGCAGCGCTCAAGAGACCCAGTACTTC	CASSAQETQYF
TRBV23-1	TRBJ1-1	TRBD1	-	TGCGCCAGCAGCGAAGACAGGGACGGCACTGAAGCTTTCTTT	CASSEDRDGTEAFF
TRBV2	TRBJ2-1	TRBD2	-	TGTGCCAGCAGTAAAACTAGCGGGATAATAGATGAGCAGTTCTTC	CASSKTSGIIDEQFF
TRBV4-3	TRBJ2-1	-	once	TGCGCCAGCAGCCAAGTAGGGCGGAATACCAATGAGCAGTTCTTC	CASSQVGRNTNEQFF
TRBV9	TRBJ1-1	TRBD1	-	TGTGCCAGCAGCGTAGACAGGGGGACTGAAGCTTTCTTT	CASSVDRGTEAFF
TRBV30	TRBJ2-7	TRBD1	-	TGTGCCTGGAGGGGGGGGACAGGGGGCCCCCACGAGCAGTACTTC	CAWRGGTGGPHEQYF
TRBV19	TRBJ1-4	-	-	TGTGCCAGTAGTCCCCGGCCGGGGCCGGGGCGTAATGAAAAACTGTTTTTT	CASSPRPGPGRNEKLFF
TRBV9	TRBJ2-2	-	-	TGTGCCAGCAGCGTAGAGGACGAAATCACCGGGGAGCTGTTTTTT	CASSVEDEITGELFF